Listed below are T cell receptor beta chains from one sample, sequenced in a study of PD-L1 blockade in urothelial cancer. TCRdb keeps only in-frame clones here, not all; method: immunoSEQ multiplex PCR. The table shows about 120,000 clones, with about 89% occurring only once. The source was PBMCs, collected around atezolizumab (anti-PD-L1) treatment. These receptors were taken from a man between 60 and 70 years old with urothelial cancer. Each CDR3 is given with its conserved first and last residue. Each record gives: D gene, J gene, V gene, clone size, CDR3 DNA, CDR3 protein. The D gene is left open where the match is weak. The size of a clone is reported for some rows only, either as once, few or many, or as a class for expanded clones.

>NA|TRBJ2-1|TRBV21-1|NA
TGTGCCAGCAGCAAAGCGAGCATTGAAAGGAGCTCCTACAATGAGCAGTTCTTC
CASSKASIERSSYNEQFF
>TRBD1|TRBJ2-1|TRBV19|NA
TGTGCCAGTAGTATAGGTCGACAGGGCTCCTACAATGAGCAGTTCTTC
CASSIGRQGSYNEQFF
>NA|TRBJ2-3|TRBV27|NA
TGTGCCAGCAGCTCCGGGAGACCAGATACGCAGTATTTT
CASSSGRPDTQYF
>TRBD1|TRBJ1-1|TRBV5-1|NA
TGCGCCAGCAGCCTAGAAAGGCGACAGGGGCGGACTGAAGCTTTCTTT
CASSLERRQGRTEAFF
>TRBD1|TRBJ2-3|TRBV27|NA
TGTGCCAGCAGTTCCTTGACAGGGAAGGGCACAGATACGCAGTATTTT
CASSSLTGKGTDTQYF
>NA|TRBJ1-1|TRBV19|NA
TGTGCCAGTAGTATAGATAGCCCAGGGTATAGCACTGAAGCTTTCTTT
CASSIDSPGYSTEAFF
>TRBD1|TRBJ1-2|TRBV6-6|NA
TGTGCCAGTGAGGTGCGACGAGAAGGGGACAGGGCTGGCTACACCTTC
CASEVRREGDRAGYTF
>TRBD1|TRBJ2-7|TRBV18|once
TGTGCCAGCTCACCCGGACAGGGGGCAGGGGAGCAGTACTTC
CASSPGQGAGEQYF
>TRBD2|TRBJ2-1|TRBV9|NA
TGTGCCAGCAGCGCCTCACCAGCGGGAGGACATGAGCAGTTCTTC
CASSASPAGGHEQFF
>NA|TRBJ1-4|TRBV6-1|NA
TGTGCCAGCATCAGGAATCTTAATGAAAAACTGTTTTTT
CASIRNLNEKLFF
>TRBD1|TRBJ2-7|TRBV28|NA
TGTGCCAGCAGGTCGGGACAGGGCTACGAGCAGTACTTC
CASRSGQGYEQYF
>NA|TRBJ2-2|TRBV10-3|NA
TGTGCCATCAAGATAACAGGTTCGAACACCGGGGAGCTGTTTTTT
CAIKITGSNTGELFF
>NA|TRBJ1-4|TRBV19|NA
TGTGCCAGTAGTATTTCCCACGGAGGGGAAAAACTGTTTTTT
CASSISHGGEKLFF
>TRBD1|TRBJ1-2|TRBV6-5|NA
TGTGCCAGCAGTGCGGACAGGGGGCGTTATGGCTACACCTTC
CASSADRGRYGYTF
>TRBD2|TRBJ2-5|TRBV7-7|NA
TGTGCTAGCAGCCCAAGACTAGCGGGGGGACAAGAGACCCAGTACTTC
CASSPRLAGGQETQYF
>TRBD2|TRBJ2-3|TRBV27|NA
TGTGCCAGCAGTTCCCCGGGGGGGCAGGGACTAGCGGGAGTGACAGATACGCAGTATTTT
CASSSPGGQGLAGVTDTQYF
>NA|TRBJ1-1|TRBV5-4|NA
TGTGCCAGCAGCTTGGGCGCAGGCCCGAGTACTGAAGCTTTCTTT
CASSLGAGPSTEAFF
>TRBD1|TRBJ1-2|TRBV6-5|NA
TGTGCCAGCAGCCGGGGACAGGGCGGGGGCTACACCTTC
CASSRGQGGGYTF
>NA|TRBJ1-3|TRBV5-1|NA
TGCGCCAGCACCGAGGGGACTTCTGGAAACACCATATATTTT
CASTEGTSGNTIYF
>TRBD1|TRBJ2-2|TRBV5-8|NA
TGTGCCAGCAGCCCGGACAGGGGGCGCAACACCGGGGAGCTGTTTTTT
CASSPDRGRNTGELFF
>TRBD2|TRBJ2-3|TRBV7-3|NA
TGTGCCAGCAGCCCCACTAGCGGGGGGCCCCCAGATACGCAGTATTTT
CASSPTSGGPPDTQYF
>NA|TRBJ2-7|TRBV7-9|NA
TGTGCCAGCAGCCCCGCGGGCCACGAGCAGTACTTC
CASSPAGHEQYF
>NA|TRBJ1-6|TRBV7-3|NA
TGTGCCAGCAGCTTAAAGGGGCGGGGAGGATCACCCCTCCACTTT
CASSLKGRGGSPLHF
>NA|TRBJ2-1|TRBV6-1|NA
TGTGCCAGCAACCCTACCCCGTACAATGAGCAGTTCTTC
CASNPTPYNEQFF